This is a list of T cell receptor beta chains from one sample in a study of OX40 agonist ivuxolimab in advanced cancers. The repertoire was sequenced with immunoSEQ multiplex PCR; TCRdb's copy has only in-frame clones and lacks some. Among about 75,000 clones, roughly 86% were seen once, and the ten largest hold approximately 8.4%. The starting material was CD4+ or CD8+ T cells sorted from blood, obtained in a trial of the OX40 agonist ivuxolimab. The receptors were sampled from an adult with an advanced solid tumor such as melanoma, head and neck, liver or kidney cancer. CDR3s include the opening cysteine and the closing phenylalanine or tryptophan. The order of the fields is V gene, clone size, D gene, J gene, CDR3 protein, CDR3 DNA. The D gene is left open where the match is weak. Clone sizes are given selectively: once, few, many, or a class where the clone is expanded.

V: TRBV21-1; size: NA; D: NA; J: TRBJ2-1; CDR3: CASSSGRRRGEQFF; DNA: TGTGCCAGCAGCTCGGGGAGGAGAAGAGGTGAGCAGTTCTTC
V: TRBV10-1; size: NA; D: NA; J: TRBJ2-3; CDR3: CASSDGPQTDTQYF; DNA: TGCGCCAGCAGTGACGGCCCACAGACCGATACGCAGTATTTT
V: TRBV6-5; size: NA; D: TRBD1; J: TRBJ1-1; CDR3: CASSYSWTGGTEAFF; DNA: TGTGCCAGCAGTTACTCCTGGACAGGTGGGACTGAAGCTTTCTTT
V: TRBV5-8; size: NA; D: NA; J: TRBJ1-1; CDR3: CASSLVSLAFF; DNA: TGTGCCAGCAGCTTGGTCTCGTTGGCTTTCTTT
V: TRBV5-8; size: NA; D: NA; J: TRBJ1-1; CDR3: CASSLYRDTEAFF; DNA: TGTGCCAGCAGCTTGTACAGGGACACTGAAGCTTTCTTT
V: TRBV30; size: NA; D: NA; J: TRBJ2-5; CDR3: CAWSRGRETQYF; DNA: TGTGCCTGGAGTCGGGGTCGCGAGACCCAGTACTTC
V: TRBV5-1; size: few; D: NA; J: TRBJ1-1; CDR3: CATGRGLQNTEAFF; DNA: TGCGCCACCGGACGGGGACTGCAGAACACTGAAGCTTTCTTT
V: TRBV28; size: medium-sized; D: NA; J: TRBJ1-6; CDR3: CATTGSSYNSPLHF; DNA: TGTGCTACCACAGGGAGCTCCTATAATTCACCCCTCCACTTT
V: TRBV10-1; size: NA; D: NA; J: TRBJ1-5; CDR3: CASSAGSQPQHF; DNA: TGCGCCAGCAGTGCGGGTTCCCAGCCCCAGCATTTT
V: TRBV18; size: NA; D: NA; J: TRBJ2-2; CDR3: CASLALGAARFTGELFF; DNA: TGTGCCAGCCTGGCTTTGGGGGCCGCGCGATTCACCGGGGAGCTGTTTTTT
V: TRBV7-2; size: NA; D: NA; J: TRBJ1-4; CDR3: CASSAGRGRSDNEKLFF; DNA: TGTGCCAGCAGCGCGGGGCGGGGGCGGTCCGATAATGAAAAACTGTTTTTT
V: TRBV18; size: NA; D: NA; J: TRBJ1-2; CDR3: CASRLGHGSYGYTF; DNA: TGTGCCAGCCGTCTGGGGCACGGAAGCTATGGCTACACCTTC
V: TRBV7-9; size: few; D: TRBD1; J: TRBJ1-5; CDR3: CASSGQGGSNQPQHF; DNA: TGTGCCAGCAGCGGACAGGGAGGTAGCAATCAGCCCCAGCATTTT
V: TRBV7-2; size: once; D: NA; J: TRBJ2-4; CDR3: CASSLQVEAKNIQYF; DNA: TGTGCCAGCAGCTTACAGGTAGAAGCCAAAAACATTCAGTACTTC
V: TRBV27; size: NA; D: TRBD2; J: TRBJ2-3; CDR3: CASRTSGGTDTQYF; DNA: TGTGCCAGCCGGACTAGCGGGGGCACAGATACGCAGTATTTT
V: TRBV19; size: NA; D: NA; J: TRBJ2-7; CDR3: CASSIGSSAVASYEQYF; DNA: TGTGCCAGTAGTATAGGCTCGTCCGCAGTAGCCTCATACGAGCAGTACTTC
V: TRBV28; size: NA; D: NA; J: TRBJ1-1; CDR3: CASSLGHRATEAFF; DNA: TGTGCCAGCAGTTTAGGTCACAGGGCCACTGAAGCTTTCTTT
V: TRBV6-5; size: NA; D: TRBD1; J: TRBJ1-1; CDR3: CASSYSQRQGATAFF; DNA: TGTGCCAGCAGTTACTCGCAGAGACAGGGGGCAACAGCTTTCTTT
V: TRBV5-1; size: NA; D: NA; J: TRBJ1-3; CDR3: CASSLSQVAGGNTIYF; DNA: TGCGCCAGCAGCTTGAGTCAGGTCGCAGGTGGAAACACCATATATTTT
V: TRBV5-1; size: NA; D: TRBD2; J: TRBJ2-1; CDR3: CASSLASGRSNEQFF; DNA: TGCGCCAGCAGCTTGGCTAGCGGGAGGTCCAATGAGCAGTTCTTC
V: TRBV19; size: once; D: NA; J: TRBJ1-6; CDR3: CASSSNSGRSNSPLHF; DNA: TGTGCCAGTAGTTCGAACTCCGGTCGGAGCAATTCACCCCTCCACTTT
V: TRBV11-1; size: NA; D: NA; J: TRBJ2-3; CDR3: CASSPGPFYTQYF; DNA: TGTGCCAGCAGCCCCGGACCCTTTTATACGCAGTATTTT
V: TRBV2; size: NA; D: TRBD2; J: TRBJ2-1; CDR3: CASGVGGGPNEQFF; DNA: TGTGCCAGCGGAGTCGGGGGAGGGCCAAATGAGCAGTTCTTC
V: TRBV19; size: NA; D: NA; J: TRBJ1-6; CDR3: CASRDFNSPLHF; DNA: TGTGCCAGCCGGGACTTCAATTCACCCCTCCACTTT
V: TRBV27; size: NA; D: TRBD1; J: TRBJ2-7; CDR3: CASSLSSGTGVSYEQYF; DNA: TGTGCCAGCAGTTTATCATCTGGGACAGGGGTATCCTACGAGCAGTACTTC
V: TRBV29-1; size: once; D: TRBD1; J: TRBJ1-4; CDR3: CSVNRGGGEKLFF; DNA: TGCAGCGTAAACAGGGGTGGGGGTGAAAAACTGTTTTTT
V: TRBV30; size: NA; D: TRBD1; J: TRBJ1-5; CDR3: CAWSLGTGSNQPQHF; DNA: TGTGCCTGGAGTCTCGGGACAGGAAGCAATCAGCCCCAGCATTTT
V: TRBV30; size: once; D: NA; J: TRBJ1-1; CDR3: CAWSVGGSKWSEAFF; DNA: TGTGCCTGGAGTGTAGGCGGCAGTAAATGGAGTGAAGCTTTCTTT
V: TRBV5-1; size: NA; D: NA; J: TRBJ1-6; CDR3: CASSSDISNSPLHF; DNA: TGCGCCAGCAGCTCAGACATTAGTAATTCACCCCTCCACTTT
V: TRBV5-6; size: NA; D: NA; J: TRBJ2-3; CDR3: CASTMGTVDTQYF; DNA: TGTGCCAGCACCATGGGGACGGTGGATACGCAGTATTTT
V: TRBV5-4; size: NA; D: TRBD2; J: TRBJ2-1; CDR3: CASSLAGGLADYNEQFF; DNA: TGTGCCAGCAGCTTGGCGGGGGGGCTAGCGGACTACAATGAGCAGTTCTTC
V: TRBV6-1; size: NA; D: NA; J: TRBJ1-1; CDR3: CASSADTGSNTEAFF; DNA: TGTGCCAGCAGCGCCGACACAGGGTCCAACACTGAAGCTTTCTTT
V: TRBV7-9; size: NA; D: NA; J: TRBJ1-1; CDR3: CASSLGTPFIFF; DNA: TGTGCCAGCAGCCTGGGGACACCTTTCATTTTCTTT
V: TRBV6-1; size: NA; D: NA; J: TRBJ2-3; CDR3: CASSTSQQTTQYF; DNA: TGTGCCAGCAGCACTTCTCAACAGACTACGCAGTATTTT
V: TRBV4-2; size: NA; D: NA; J: TRBJ1-1; CDR3: CASSQDTGSTFF; DNA: TGTGCCAGCAGCCAAGATACAGGGTCTACTTTCTTT
V: TRBV6-6; size: NA; D: NA; J: TRBJ1-4; CDR3: CASVGNEKLFF; DNA: TGTGCCAGCGTCGGGAATGAAAAACTGTTTTTT
V: TRBV11-2; size: NA; D: NA; J: TRBJ1-4; CDR3: CASRQAATEKLFF; DNA: TGTGCCAGCAGACAGGCAGCCACTGAAAAACTGTTTTTT
V: TRBV5-6; size: NA; D: NA; J: TRBJ2-7; CDR3: CASSPQGISEEQYF; DNA: TGTGCCAGCAGCCCGCAGGGCATCTCGGAAGAGCAGTACTTC
V: TRBV5-6; size: once; D: TRBD1; J: TRBJ1-2; CDR3: CASRWTGANYGYTF; DNA: TGTGCCAGCAGGTGGACAGGGGCTAACTATGGCTACACCTTC
V: TRBV7-2; size: NA; D: NA; J: TRBJ1-1; CDR3: CASSLELIRGEAFF; DNA: TGTGCCAGCAGCTTAGAACTCATCCGCGGTGAAGCTTTCTTT
V: TRBV5-1; size: NA; D: NA; J: TRBJ2-7; CDR3: CATQRAPNTGRAYYEQYF; DNA: TGCGCCACCCAAAGGGCCCCCAATACGGGCCGAGCTTACTACGAGCAGTACTTC
V: TRBV5-1; size: NA; D: TRBD2; J: TRBJ2-3; CDR3: CASRLWGTSFNTDTQYF; DNA: TGCGCCAGCAGGTTGTGGGGGACTAGCTTTAACACAGATACGCAGTATTTT
V: TRBV2; size: NA; D: TRBD1; J: TRBJ1-2; CDR3: CASSAGGAGYGYTF; DNA: TGTGCCAGCAGTGCAGGGGGCGCGGGCTATGGCTACACCTTC
V: TRBV4-1; size: few; D: TRBD1; J: TRBJ2-5; CDR3: CASSLGQGRQETQYF; DNA: TGCGCCAGCAGCCTAGGACAGGGAAGACAAGAGACCCAGTACTTC
V: TRBV7-3; size: NA; D: NA; J: TRBJ2-5; CDR3: CASSGNRERKKTQYF; DNA: TGTGCCAGCAGTGGCAACAGGGAAAGGAAAAAGACCCAGTACTTC
V: TRBV7-8; size: NA; D: TRBD1; J: TRBJ2-3; CDR3: CASSSRDRIEGDTQYF; DNA: TGTGCCAGCAGCTCCCGGGACAGGATTGAGGGCGATACGCAGTATTTT
V: TRBV5-1; size: once; D: NA; J: TRBJ1-4; CDR3: CASSLGVSGTLTNEKLFF; DNA: TGCGCCAGCAGCTTGGGGGTGTCCGGGACATTAACTAATGAAAAACTGTTTTTT
V: TRBV5-1; size: NA; D: NA; J: TRBJ1-2; CDR3: CASSLADNYGYTF; DNA: TGCGCCAGCAGCTTGGCGGATAACTATGGCTACACCTTC
V: TRBV4-2; size: NA; D: NA; J: TRBJ1-5; CDR3: CASSQPTGISNQPQHF; DNA: TGTGCCAGCAGCCAACCTACAGGAATTAGCAATCAGCCCCAGCATTTT
V: TRBV6-5; size: NA; D: TRBD1; J: TRBJ2-7; CDR3: CASSYLVTGISEQYF; DNA: TGTGCCAGCAGTTACTTGGTGACAGGGATTAGCGAGCAGTACTTC
V: TRBV5-6; size: few; D: TRBD2; J: TRBJ2-2; CDR3: CASSLWQREQTGELFF; DNA: TGTGCCAGCAGCTTGTGGCAGCGGGAGCAAACCGGGGAGCTGTTTTTT
V: TRBV14; size: NA; D: TRBD2; J: TRBJ2-5; CDR3: CASSQDRAGGLETQYF; DNA: TGTGCCAGCAGCCAAGATAGGGCGGGAGGATTAGAGACCCAGTACTTC
V: TRBV28; size: NA; D: NA; J: TRBJ2-7; CDR3: CASTLGGKSSYEQYF; DNA: TGTGCCAGCACCCTGGGCGGGAAGAGCTCCTACGAGCAGTACTTC
V: TRBV6-5; size: NA; D: NA; J: TRBJ2-7; CDR3: CASSGNTYEQYF; DNA: TGTGCCAGCAGCGGCAACACCTACGAGCAGTACTTC